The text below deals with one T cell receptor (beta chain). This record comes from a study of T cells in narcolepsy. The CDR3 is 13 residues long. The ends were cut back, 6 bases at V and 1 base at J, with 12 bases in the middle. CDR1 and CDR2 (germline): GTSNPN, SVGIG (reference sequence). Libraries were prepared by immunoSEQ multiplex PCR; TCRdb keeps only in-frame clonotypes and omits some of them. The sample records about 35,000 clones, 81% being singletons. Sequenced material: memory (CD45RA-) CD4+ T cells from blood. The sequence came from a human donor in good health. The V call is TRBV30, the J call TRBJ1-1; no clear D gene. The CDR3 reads CACRREGNTEAFF. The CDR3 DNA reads TGTGCCTGTCGCCGGGAGGGGAACACTGAAGCTTTCTTT.